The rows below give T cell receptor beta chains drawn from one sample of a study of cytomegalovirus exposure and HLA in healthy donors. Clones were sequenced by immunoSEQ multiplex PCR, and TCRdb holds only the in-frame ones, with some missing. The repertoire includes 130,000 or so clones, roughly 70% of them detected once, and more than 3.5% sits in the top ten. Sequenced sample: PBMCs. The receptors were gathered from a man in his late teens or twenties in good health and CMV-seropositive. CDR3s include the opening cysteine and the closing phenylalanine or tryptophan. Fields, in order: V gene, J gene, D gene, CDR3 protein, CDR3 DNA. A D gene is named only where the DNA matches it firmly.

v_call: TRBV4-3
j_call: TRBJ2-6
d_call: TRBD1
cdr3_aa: CASSQRTGVPAGANVLTF
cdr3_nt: TGCGCCAGCAGCCAACGGACAGGGGTTCCCGCTGGGGCCAACGTCCTGACTTTC

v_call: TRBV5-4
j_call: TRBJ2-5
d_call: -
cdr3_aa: CASSFRGETQYF
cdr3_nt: TGTGCCAGCAGCTTTCGGGGAGAGACCCAGTACTTC

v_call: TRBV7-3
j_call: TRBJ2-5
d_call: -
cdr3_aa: CASSLTGQIQETQYF
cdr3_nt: TGTGCCAGCAGCTTAACAGGACAGATCCAAGAGACCCAGTACTTC

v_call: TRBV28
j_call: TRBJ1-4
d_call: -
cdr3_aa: CASLGWETEKLFF
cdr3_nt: TGTGCCAGCCTGGGCTGGGAGACGGAAAAACTGTTTTTT

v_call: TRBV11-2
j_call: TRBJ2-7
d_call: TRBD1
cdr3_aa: CASSFAGTGGRYEQYF
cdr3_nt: TGTGCCAGCAGCTTTGCCGGGACAGGGGGCAGATACGAGCAGTACTTC

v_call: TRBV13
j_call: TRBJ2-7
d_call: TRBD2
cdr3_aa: CASSRTGPGLAGEQYF
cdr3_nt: TGTGCCAGCAGCCGAACCGGACCGGGACTAGCTGGCGAGCAGTACTTC

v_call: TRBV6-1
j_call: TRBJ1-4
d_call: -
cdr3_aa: CASSDYSTTNEKLFF
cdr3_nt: TGTGCCAGCAGTGATTACAGTACAACTAATGAAAAACTGTTTTTT

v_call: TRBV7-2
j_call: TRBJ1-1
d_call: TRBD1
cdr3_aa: CASSLGQAFEAFF
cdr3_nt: TGTGCCAGCAGCTTGGGACAGGCCTTTGAAGCTTTCTTT

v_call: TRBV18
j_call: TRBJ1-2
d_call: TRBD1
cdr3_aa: CASSPPRGQYGYTF
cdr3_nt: TGTGCCAGCTCACCACCGAGGGGGCAATATGGCTACACCTTC

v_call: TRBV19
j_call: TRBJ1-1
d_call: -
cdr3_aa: CASSIRGGSEAFF
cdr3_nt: TGTGCCAGTAGTATACGGGGGGGCTCTGAAGCTTTCTTT

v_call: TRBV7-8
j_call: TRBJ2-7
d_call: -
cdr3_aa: CASSLMGRATREQYF
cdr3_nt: TGTGCCAGCAGCTTAATGGGGAGAGCTACGAGGGAGCAGTACTTC

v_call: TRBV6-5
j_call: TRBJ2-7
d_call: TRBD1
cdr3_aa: CATHLRTGGYEQYF
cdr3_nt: TGTGCCACCCATCTAAGGACAGGGGGCTACGAGCAGTACTTC

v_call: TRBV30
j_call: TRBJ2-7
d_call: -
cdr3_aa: CAWSVKLALRRGAYEQYF
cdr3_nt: TGTGCCTGGAGTGTAAAACTAGCGCTAAGAAGGGGGGCCTACGAGCAGTACTTC

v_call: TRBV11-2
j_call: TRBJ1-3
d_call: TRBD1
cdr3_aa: CASSLGQGGNTIYF
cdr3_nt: TGTGCCAGCAGCTTAGGACAGGGAGGAAACACCATATATTTT

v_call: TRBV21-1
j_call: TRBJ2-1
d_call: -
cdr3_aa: CASSQKKGQGAHEQFF
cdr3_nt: TGTGCCAGCAGCCAAAAGAAGGGACAGGGGGCCCATGAGCAGTTCTTC

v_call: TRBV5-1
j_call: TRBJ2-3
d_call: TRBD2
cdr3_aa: CASSLGGLAGGPTDTQYF
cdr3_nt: TGCGCCAGCAGCTTGGGGGGACTAGCGGGAGGGCCGACAGATACGCAGTATTTT

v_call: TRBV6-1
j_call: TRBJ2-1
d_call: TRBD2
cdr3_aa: CASRASGRGGEQFF
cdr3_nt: TGTGCCAGCAGGGCTAGCGGGAGGGGGGGTGAGCAGTTCTTC